This T cell receptor beta chain was documented in a study of T cells after posttransplantation cyclophosphamide. Clones were read by immunoSEQ multiplex PCR, and TCRdb kept only the in-frame ones, dropping some. The sample has about 2,900 clones; approximately 57% are singletons. Source material: memory CD8+ T cells sorted from blood. The source of this sequence is a woman aged 30 to 39 in good health and a related stem cell transplant donor.

CDR3 sequence: CASSLFSNTEAFF. The CDR3 nucleotides read TGTGCCAGCAGCTTATTTTCTAACACTGAAGCTTTCTTT. The J gene is TRBJ1-1, the V gene TRBV7-9; D is unclear. Deletions cut 2 bases from V and 2 bases from J, with 6 bases between. Per the germline V gene, CDR1 is SEHNR and CDR2 is FQNEAQ (reference sequence). The length of the CDR3 is 13 residues.